These 4 T cell receptor beta chains were all obtained from the same sample, sequenced in a study of radiation and T cells in renal cell carcinoma. Using immunoSEQ multiplex PCR, the repertoire was profiled, and TCRdb retains in-frame clones only, with some absent. The sample contains 20,000 to 25,000 clones, about 80% of which appear only once. Regarding time point: baseline pretreatment blood. Treatment here: 15 Gy SBRT to primary tumor, nephrectomy 4 weeks later. The sequencing here drew on blood, taken from a patient whose treatment included radiotherapy and nephrectomy. The origin of the receptors is a man between 60 and 75 years old with renal cell carcinoma.

CDR3 loop: CAISGNNEQFF. The CDR3 nucleotides read TGTGCCATCAGTGGAAACAATGAGCAGTTCTTC. The rearrangement links TRBV10-3 to TRBJ2-1; D is uncertain. The CDR3 is 11 amino acids. The germline CDR1 and CDR2 sequences are ENHRY and SYGVKD. V lost 4 bases and J 5 bases, leaving 3 bases between the germline ends.

The genes are TRBV6-6 and TRBJ2-1, with D unresolved. The CDR3 sequence is 12 residues long. Looked up from germline, CDR1 is MNHNY and CDR2 is SVGAGI (reference sequence). Trimming left V 4 bases short and J 3 bases short, with 4 bases between. CDR3 sequence: CASSFSYNEQFF. CDR3 nucleotide sequence: TGTGCCAGCAGTTTCAGCTACAATGAGCAGTTCTTC.

This rearrangement joins TRBV19 to TRBJ2-1; 11 bases are shared with TRBD2. V was pared by 6 bases and J by 6 bases, with 13 bases of the junction left unmatched. There are 17 residues in the CDR3. CDR1 is LNHDA, CDR2 SQIVND, per germline (reference sequence). CDR3 DNA sequence: TGTGCCAGTAGAAACTTACGGGGTAGCGGGAGGGCCAATGAGCAGTTCTTC. Its translation is CASRNLRGSGRANEQFF.

The chain joins TRBV5-1 to TRBJ2-2; tentatively, D is TRBD1 or TRBD2 (5 bases each). Trimming shortened V by 4 bases and J by 3 bases, and 13 bases separated the two germline ends. The CDR3 is 15 amino acids. Looked up from germline, CDR1 is SGHRS and CDR2 is YFSETQ. CDR3 region: CASSVGREYTGELFF. The DNA for the CDR3 is TGCGCCAGCAGCGTGGGACGGGAATACACCGGGGAGCTGTTTTTT.